This TCR beta chain was sequenced in a study of cytomegalovirus exposure and HLA in healthy donors. Nominally healthy donors provided the samples, though records likely missed some immune exposures. Amplification used 60 Vbeta primers and 13 Jbeta primers. Profiling relied on immunoSEQ multiplex PCR, and the TCRdb table lists in-frame clones only, not all of them. The sample carries 100,000 to 150,000 clones, about a sixth recorded once. After removal of 6 bases from V and 0 bases from J, the junction contained 10 bases not matched to a gene. CDR3 size: 17 residues. Study-level points and caveats: Earlier results showed most TCR beta V segments being productive about 87% or about 30% of the time. In vitro checks showed that a few CMV-associated chains really do target CMV antigens. Reportedly, a later analysis found an Asian-associated ancestry cluster had fewer N-insertions than the roughly 630-donor mean.

There are a few counts of this clone. The antigen is undetermined. This clonotype was obtained from a female donor in good health and CMV-seropositive. The chain joins TRBV6-7 to TRBJ2-1, with 8 bases identical to TRBD1. TRBV6-7 is filed as an ORF, its function uncertain. The sequenced sample was PBMCs. This CDR3 reads CASSPGGTGLSYNEQFF. Written as DNA, the CDR3 is TGTGCCAGCAGCCCCGGCGGGACAGGCCTCTCCTACAATGAGCAGTTCTTC.